A selection of T cell receptor beta chains follows, all from one sample in a study of blood T cell repertoires in COVID-19. Clones were sequenced by immunoSEQ multiplex PCR, and TCRdb holds only the in-frame ones, with some missing. The data show more than 140,000 clones, over 75% seen once. Sequencing used peripheral blood. Receptors were obtained from a human donor in a cohort sampled during active COVID-19. Each CDR3 is given with its conserved first and last residue. The D gene is left open where the match is weak. Some rows mark clone size as missing; the rest say once, few, many or name a class of expanded clone.

v_gene: TRBV7-9
j_gene: TRBJ2-5
d_gene: NA
abundance: once
CDR3nt: TGTGCCAGCAGCGCAACGCCCCTTAATTCGGGAGAGACCCAGTACTTC
CDR3aa: CASSATPLNSGETQYF

v_gene: TRBV13
j_gene: TRBJ2-7
d_gene: NA
abundance: NA
CDR3nt: TGTGCCACCGCACGGGGCGGGATCGACGAGCAGTACTTC
CDR3aa: CATARGGIDEQYF

v_gene: TRBV7-8
j_gene: TRBJ1-5
d_gene: TRBD1
abundance: NA
CDR3nt: TGTGCCAGCAGCCGTAGCTGGGGACAGTTCAATCAGCCCCAGCATTTT
CDR3aa: CASSRSWGQFNQPQHF

v_gene: TRBV28
j_gene: TRBJ2-5
d_gene: TRBD2
abundance: once
CDR3nt: TGTGCCAGCAGTTTACCGACTAGCGGTCAAGAGACCCAGTACTTC
CDR3aa: CASSLPTSGQETQYF

v_gene: TRBV4-1
j_gene: TRBJ1-4
d_gene: NA
abundance: NA
CDR3nt: TGCGCCAGCAGCCCACGAGGGAGGCCGAATGAAAAACTGTTTTTT
CDR3aa: CASSPRGRPNEKLFF

v_gene: TRBV9
j_gene: TRBJ2-3
d_gene: TRBD1
abundance: NA
CDR3nt: TGTGCCAGCAGCGAAGGACAGGGGAGCAGCACAGATACGCAGTATTTT
CDR3aa: CASSEGQGSSTDTQYF

v_gene: TRBV27
j_gene: TRBJ2-1
d_gene: TRBD2
abundance: NA
CDR3nt: TGTGCCAGCAGTTGGGGACTAGCGGGAGTCAATGAGCAGTTCTTC
CDR3aa: CASSWGLAGVNEQFF

v_gene: TRBV14
j_gene: TRBJ2-5
d_gene: NA
abundance: NA
CDR3nt: TGTGCCAGCAGCCAAGTGGGCAATGCGTACCAAGAGACCCAGTACTTC
CDR3aa: CASSQVGNAYQETQYF

v_gene: TRBV6-2/TRBV6-3
j_gene: TRBJ1-5
d_gene: TRBD1
abundance: once
CDR3nt: TGTGCCAGCAGCGAAGCTCGACAGGGGTTTAGCAATCAGCCCCAGCATTTT
CDR3aa: CASSEARQGFSNQPQHF

v_gene: TRBV9
j_gene: TRBJ2-5
d_gene: NA
abundance: NA
CDR3nt: TGTGCCAGCAGCGTAGGCGGAGTTTCCCAAGAGACCCAGTACTTC
CDR3aa: CASSVGGVSQETQYF

v_gene: TRBV5-6
j_gene: TRBJ2-2
d_gene: TRBD2
abundance: NA
CDR3nt: TGTGCCAGCAGCTTGGGACTAGCGGGAACCGGGGAGCTGTTTTTT
CDR3aa: CASSLGLAGTGELFF

v_gene: TRBV18
j_gene: TRBJ2-1
d_gene: NA
abundance: NA
CDR3nt: TGTGCCAGCTCACCGTACGAGAATGAGCAGTTCTTC
CDR3aa: CASSPYENEQFF

v_gene: TRBV7-2
j_gene: TRBJ2-5
d_gene: TRBD2
abundance: once
CDR3nt: TGTGCCAGCAGCCGGGGGCTAGCGGGAGGGCGCGAGACCCAGTACTTC
CDR3aa: CASSRGLAGGRETQYF

v_gene: TRBV25-1
j_gene: TRBJ1-2
d_gene: TRBD1
abundance: NA
CDR3nt: TGTGCCAGCAGGCAGACAGGGTTTTCTAACTATGGCTACACCTTC
CDR3aa: CASRQTGFSNYGYTF

v_gene: TRBV7-9
j_gene: TRBJ1-3
d_gene: TRBD1
abundance: NA
CDR3nt: TGTGCCAGCAGCCCCGGGACAGGGGGCACCTCATCTGGAAACACCATATATTTT
CDR3aa: CASSPGTGGTSSGNTIYF

v_gene: TRBV5-1
j_gene: TRBJ2-1
d_gene: TRBD2
abundance: NA
CDR3nt: TGCGCCAGCAGCTTGGCTGTAGCGGGAGGTTCTAACAATGAGCAGTTCTTC
CDR3aa: CASSLAVAGGSNNEQFF

v_gene: TRBV7-8
j_gene: TRBJ2-6
d_gene: TRBD1
abundance: NA
CDR3nt: TGTGCCAGCAGCATTCAACAGGGGTGGGCCAACGTCCTGACTTTC
CDR3aa: CASSIQQGWANVLTF

v_gene: TRBV3-1/TRBV3-2
j_gene: TRBJ2-3
d_gene: NA
abundance: NA
CDR3nt: TGTGCCAGCAGCCGCCTCCTAGAAGATACGCAGTATTTT
CDR3aa: CASSRLLEDTQYF